One and the same sample provided the 7 T cell receptor beta chains below, sequenced in a study of CD8 T cells in ankylosing spondylitis. TCRdb re-called the 5' RACE reads with MiXCR, one entry per CDR3 protein. Among just over 350,000 distinct CDR3 sequences, about 20% were seen once, and the ten largest hold around 13%. Sequences were obtained from blood, either unsorted or a sorted T cell fraction (not recorded which). These receptors originate from a male donor with ankylosing spondylitis or in good health (not recorded which).

The V and J genes are TRBV10-2 and TRBJ1-5; D gene uncertain. CDR1 is WSHSY, CDR2 SAAADI, per germline. V gave up 3 bases and J gave up 2 bases, with 5 bases separating them. The CDR3 has 13 amino acids. DNA for the CDR3: TGCGCCAGCAGTGATTGGGGCAATCAGCCCCAGCATTTT. Residues: CASSDWGNQPQHF.

In this sample, this clonotype turned up a few times. This chain joins TRBV29-1 and TRBJ2-7; D could derive from TRBD1 or TRBD2 (6 bases each). The CDR3 is 13 residues long. V lost 4 bases and J lost 2, with 12 bases in between. CDR1 SQVTM and CDR2 ANQGSEA come from the germline V gene. The CDR3 region is CSVVKGGPYEQYF. The CDR3 region has the DNA TGCAGCGTTGTGAAGGGGGGCCCCTACGAGCAGTACTTC.

The chain recombines TRBV5-6 with TRBJ2-1; 8 bases match TRBD2. Trimming cost V 6 bases and J 4 bases; bases outside gene matches: 6. The CDR3 spans 14 residues. Germline loops: CDR1 SGHDT, CDR2 YYEEEE. CDR3 sequence reads: CASTTAGAYNEQFF. CDR3 nucleotides: TGTGCCAGCACCACAGCGGGGGCGTACAATGAGCAGTTCTTC.

This clonotype has more than one count but fewer than ten. The CDR3 here is CASSPRTEMTQPQHF. CDR3 coding DNA: TGTGCCAGCAGTCCTAGGACAGAAATGACCCAGCCCCAGCATTTT. The chain combines TRBV2 with TRBJ1-5; D is perhaps TRBD1 (6 bases). V lost 5 bases and J 7 bases, leaving 18 bases between the germline ends. The V gene's germline CDR1 is SNHLY and CDR2 FYNNEI. This CDR3 spans 15 amino acids.

This chain joins TRBV6-5 and TRBJ2-7; D not certain. Germline V gene data show CDR1 as MNHEY and CDR2 as SVGAGI. The CDR3 consists of 16 residues. Trimming left V 4 bases short and J 0 bases short, with 16 bases between. This CDR3 reads CASSSPWVTNSYEQYF. The CDR3 DNA sequence: TGTGCCAGCAGTTCACCCTGGGTCACCAACTCCTACGAGCAGTACTTC.

This clonotype was seen a few times. The gene calls are TRBV3-1 and TRBJ2-3, with D perhaps matching TRBD1 or TRBD2 (5 bases each). The CDR3 sequence is 18 residues long. Germline-derived CDR1 and CDR2 are LGHDT and YNNKEL (reference sequence). Deletions cut 0 bases from V and 2 bases from J, with 18 bases between. CDR3 DNA sequence: TGTGCCAGCAGCCAAGATCGCTTCTCCGAGGGGATCACAGATACGCAGTATTTT. Translating it yields CASSQDRFSEGITDTQYF.

The sample holds many counts of this clonotype. This chain links TRBV12-3 or TRBV12-4 with TRBJ1-5, with TRBD1 identical over 9 bases. The CDR3 sequence is 14 residues long. The V gene end was trimmed by 3 bases and the J gene end by 4 bases; junction bases not matched to a gene: 1. CDR3 coding DNA: TGTGCCAGCAGTTTGGGACAGGGAAATCAGCCCCAGCATTTT. Translation: CASSLGQGNQPQHF.